This T cell receptor (beta chain) appears in the sequencing data of a study of cytomegalovirus exposure and HLA in healthy donors. From germline, CDR1 is MNHNS and CDR2 SASEGT. The CDR3 has 14 amino acids. The V and J ends lost 7 bases and 3 bases respectively, with 15 bases between them. Vbeta (60) and Jbeta (13) primers were used in the PCR. Clones were sequenced by immunoSEQ multiplex PCR, and TCRdb holds only the in-frame ones, with some missing. The sample lists some 99,000 clones, approximately 69% occurring once. Whole-study findings and limits: In a later analysis, TCR beta V- and J-gene trimming showed a link to a missense DCLRE1C variant. Association with HLA alleles at 0.05 false discovery rate was found for 16,951 TCR beta sequences in a later analysis.

On this clone itself: The antigen is undetermined.

This sequence was found in a female donor in good health and CMV-seronegative. Sequencing was performed on PBMCs. V usage is TRBV6-1 and J usage is TRBJ1-1, with a possible D match to TRBD1 (5 bases). DNA for the CDR3: TGTGCCAGCACCTACCAGGGAGGGGACACTGAAGCTTTCTTT. Translation gives CASTYQGGDTEAFF.